The clone carrying this T cell receptor (beta chain) was seen at least ten times. The antigen is not known. The CDR3 is cut off 3 residues early in the read; its end comes from the germline J gene. Trimming pared 6 bases from V and 9 bases from J, leaving 16 bases between. Germline-derived CDR1 and CDR2 are SGHDT and YYEEEE. The CDR3 is 13 amino acids. The repertoire was sequenced with immunoSEQ multiplex PCR; TCRdb's copy has only in-frame clones and lacks some. The sample shows about 35,000 clones, no singletons; the ten largest hold 0.95%. This entry comes from a study of T cell clonality in common variable immunodeficiency. Study results and limitations: Fewer deletions and N-nucleotide insertions were reportedly seen in common variable immunodeficiency TCR beta sequences. Repertoire-complication correlations in CVID were limited by patient heterogeneity. Authors noted CVID clonality's cause needs subpopulation repertoire sequencing.

The V call is TRBV5-6, the J call TRBJ2-1; no reliable D call. This TCR came from a person between 18 and 75 years old in good health. Sequenced: peripheral blood mononuclear cells. CDR3 DNA (partial): TGTGCCAGCAACTTCCAATTAGTTGGTGAG. Translated: CASNFQLVGE. The full CDR3 protein is CASNFQLVGEQFF.